Listed below are T cell receptor beta chains from one sample, sequenced in a study of blood T cell repertoires in COVID-19. TCRdb keeps only in-frame clones here, not all; method: immunoSEQ multiplex PCR. The sample has around 250,000 clones, about 89% seen once. The source material was PBMCs or T cells enriched from blood (not recorded which). The receptors here all came from a human donor in a cohort exposed to, infected with or recovered from COVID-19 (not recorded which). The donor label of this sample is uncertain. CDR3s include the opening cysteine and the closing phenylalanine or tryptophan. A D gene is named only where the DNA matches it firmly. Clone size is stated in some rows and not others, as once, few, many or a class when expanded.

CDR3 protein: CASSLIDSGNTIYF; CDR3 DNA: TGTGCCAGCAGCTTGATAGACTCTGGAAACACCATATATTTT; V gene: TRBV5-6; J gene: TRBJ1-3; clone size: .; D gene: .
CDR3 protein: CASSEDLAGANYNEQFF; CDR3 DNA: TGTGCCAGCAGTGAAGACTTAGCGGGGGCTAATTACAATGAGCAGTTCTTC; V gene: TRBV6-1; J gene: TRBJ2-1; clone size: once; D gene: TRBD2
CDR3 protein: CATSSGTRTFF; CDR3 DNA: TGTGCCACCAGTTCCGGGACAAGAACTTTCTTT; V gene: TRBV24-1; J gene: TRBJ1-1; clone size: .; D gene: .
CDR3 protein: CASSYSRELGYTF; CDR3 DNA: TGTGCCAGCAGTTACTCGAGGGAGCTTGGCTACACCTTC; V gene: TRBV6-2/TRBV6-3; J gene: TRBJ1-2; clone size: .; D gene: .
CDR3 protein: CASSLHEGVSYNEQFF; CDR3 DNA: TGTGCCAGCAGCCTTCACGAGGGGGTCTCCTACAATGAGCAGTTCTTC; V gene: TRBV11-2; J gene: TRBJ2-1; clone size: .; D gene: .
CDR3 protein: CATSGVGHSTDTQYF; CDR3 DNA: TGTGCCACCAGTGGGGTTGGACATAGCACAGATACGCAGTATTTT; V gene: TRBV24-1; J gene: TRBJ2-3; clone size: .; D gene: .
CDR3 protein: CASSQDRGQNSPLHF; CDR3 DNA: TGCGCCAGCAGCCAAGACAGGGGCCAAAACTCACCCCTCCACTTT; V gene: TRBV4-3; J gene: TRBJ1-6; clone size: .; D gene: .
CDR3 protein: CASSVAWAGGTQETQYF; CDR3 DNA: TGTGCCAGCAGCGTAGCGTGGGCGGGGGGGACCCAAGAGACCCAGTACTTC; V gene: TRBV9; J gene: TRBJ2-5; clone size: once; D gene: TRBD2
CDR3 protein: CASSQGADGYTF; CDR3 DNA: TGTGCCAGCAGCCAAGGGGCGGATGGCTACACCTTC; V gene: TRBV7-2; J gene: TRBJ1-2; clone size: .; D gene: .
CDR3 protein: CASSLISAGGSNSPLHF; CDR3 DNA: TGTGCCAGCAGCTTAATTAGTGCGGGGGGCAGCAATTCACCCCTCCACTTT; V gene: TRBV7-3; J gene: TRBJ1-6; clone size: .; D gene: .
CDR3 protein: CASSLGVSGTEAFF; CDR3 DNA: TGTGCCAGCAGCTTAGGTGTTAGTGGCACTGAAGCTTTCTTT; V gene: TRBV7-2; J gene: TRBJ1-1; clone size: .; D gene: .
CDR3 protein: CASSSSPSYEQYF; CDR3 DNA: TGTGCCAGCTCATCTTCCCCCTCCTACGAGCAGTACTTC; V gene: TRBV18; J gene: TRBJ2-7; clone size: .; D gene: .
CDR3 protein: CASRPTGTSNQPQHF; CDR3 DNA: TGCGCCAGCAGGCCTACAGGGACGAGCAATCAGCCCCAGCATTTT; V gene: TRBV5-1; J gene: TRBJ1-5; clone size: .; D gene: .
CDR3 protein: CASSSGSQPYEQYF; CDR3 DNA: TGTGCCAGCAGCTCCGGGAGTCAACCCTACGAGCAGTACTTC; V gene: TRBV13; J gene: TRBJ2-7; clone size: .; D gene: .
CDR3 protein: CASSFAQTGFITYEQYF; CDR3 DNA: TGTGCCAGCAGTTTCGCCCAAACAGGGTTCATCACTTACGAGCAGTACTTC; V gene: TRBV6-2/TRBV6-3; J gene: TRBJ2-7; clone size: .; D gene: .
CDR3 protein: CASSLAFGAFQGYTF; CDR3 DNA: TGTGCCAGCAGTTTAGCCTTTGGGGCGTTCCAGGGCTACACCTTC; V gene: TRBV27; J gene: TRBJ1-2; clone size: .; D gene: .
CDR3 protein: CASSPQAGQGALAYNEQFF; CDR3 DNA: TGTGCCAGCAGTCCCCAGGCGGGACAGGGGGCTTTGGCCTACAATGAGCAGTTCTTC; V gene: TRBV7-2; J gene: TRBJ2-1; clone size: .; D gene: TRBD1
CDR3 protein: CASSQSPGSPQHF; CDR3 DNA: TGTGCCAGCAGCCAATCCCCCGGGAGTCCCCAGCATTTT; V gene: TRBV3-1/TRBV3-2; J gene: TRBJ1-5; clone size: .; D gene: .
CDR3 protein: CASSPLDRGRRQETQYF; CDR3 DNA: TGTGCCAGCTCACCTCTCGACAGGGGGCGTCGCCAAGAGACCCAGTACTTC; V gene: TRBV18; J gene: TRBJ2-5; clone size: once; D gene: TRBD1
CDR3 protein: CASSGTSGGTDTQYF; CDR3 DNA: TGTGCCAGCAGTGGGACTAGCGGGGGCACAGATACGCAGTATTTT; V gene: TRBV6-4; J gene: TRBJ2-3; clone size: once; D gene: TRBD2
CDR3 protein: CASSQGNEQYF; CDR3 DNA: TGTGCCAGCAGTCAGGGTAACGAGCAGTACTTC; V gene: TRBV27; J gene: TRBJ2-7; clone size: .; D gene: .
CDR3 protein: CASGSVGGISGNTIYF; CDR3 DNA: TGTGCTAGTGGTTCAGTAGGGGGCATCTCTGGAAACACCATATATTTT; V gene: TRBV12-5; J gene: TRBJ1-3; clone size: .; D gene: TRBD1
CDR3 protein: CASSRGTGVEGYTF; CDR3 DNA: TGTGCCAGCAGCAGAGGGACAGGGGTTGAGGGCTACACCTTC; V gene: TRBV7-9; J gene: TRBJ1-2; clone size: .; D gene: TRBD1
CDR3 protein: CASTPGTDTDTQYF; CDR3 DNA: TGTGCCAGCACCCCCGGGACTGACACAGATACGCAGTATTTT; V gene: TRBV5-4; J gene: TRBJ2-3; clone size: .; D gene: .
CDR3 protein: CASSPPSGGQGDTQYF; CDR3 DNA: TGTGCCAGCAGTCCCCCTAGCGGGGGTCAGGGGGATACGCAGTATTTT; V gene: TRBV7-9; J gene: TRBJ2-3; clone size: .; D gene: TRBD2
CDR3 protein: CATRNPTGNEQFF; CDR3 DNA: TGTGCCACCAGGAACCCCACAGGAAATGAGCAGTTCTTC; V gene: TRBV24-1; J gene: TRBJ2-1; clone size: .; D gene: .
CDR3 protein: CASWKGVPGANVLTF; CDR3 DNA: TGTGCCAGCTGGAAAGGAGTTCCTGGGGCCAACGTCCTGACTTTC; V gene: TRBV18; J gene: TRBJ2-6; clone size: .; D gene: .